This TCR beta chain is drawn from a study of T cell responses to AZD1222 COVID-19 vaccine. Sequenced by immunoSEQ multiplex PCR; TCRdb stores in-frame clones only, minus some. The repertoire holds about 180,000 clones, with 90% to 95% as singletons. The receptor's source is an adult who received the MenACWY meningococcal vaccine as a control. This material consisted of peripheral blood, taken 28 days after the second dose of the MenACWY control vaccine.

CDR3 residues: CASSLFGGNDQPQHF. The CDR3 bases are TGTGCCAGCAGCTTGTTTGGTGGAAACGATCAGCCCCAGCATTTT. V is TRBV5-5 and J is TRBJ1-5; D is ambiguous. The CDR3 has 15 residues. Germline V gene lookup returns CDR1 SGHKS and CDR2 YYEKEE (reference sequence). V lost 1 base to trimming and J lost 5 bases, with 13 bases between them.